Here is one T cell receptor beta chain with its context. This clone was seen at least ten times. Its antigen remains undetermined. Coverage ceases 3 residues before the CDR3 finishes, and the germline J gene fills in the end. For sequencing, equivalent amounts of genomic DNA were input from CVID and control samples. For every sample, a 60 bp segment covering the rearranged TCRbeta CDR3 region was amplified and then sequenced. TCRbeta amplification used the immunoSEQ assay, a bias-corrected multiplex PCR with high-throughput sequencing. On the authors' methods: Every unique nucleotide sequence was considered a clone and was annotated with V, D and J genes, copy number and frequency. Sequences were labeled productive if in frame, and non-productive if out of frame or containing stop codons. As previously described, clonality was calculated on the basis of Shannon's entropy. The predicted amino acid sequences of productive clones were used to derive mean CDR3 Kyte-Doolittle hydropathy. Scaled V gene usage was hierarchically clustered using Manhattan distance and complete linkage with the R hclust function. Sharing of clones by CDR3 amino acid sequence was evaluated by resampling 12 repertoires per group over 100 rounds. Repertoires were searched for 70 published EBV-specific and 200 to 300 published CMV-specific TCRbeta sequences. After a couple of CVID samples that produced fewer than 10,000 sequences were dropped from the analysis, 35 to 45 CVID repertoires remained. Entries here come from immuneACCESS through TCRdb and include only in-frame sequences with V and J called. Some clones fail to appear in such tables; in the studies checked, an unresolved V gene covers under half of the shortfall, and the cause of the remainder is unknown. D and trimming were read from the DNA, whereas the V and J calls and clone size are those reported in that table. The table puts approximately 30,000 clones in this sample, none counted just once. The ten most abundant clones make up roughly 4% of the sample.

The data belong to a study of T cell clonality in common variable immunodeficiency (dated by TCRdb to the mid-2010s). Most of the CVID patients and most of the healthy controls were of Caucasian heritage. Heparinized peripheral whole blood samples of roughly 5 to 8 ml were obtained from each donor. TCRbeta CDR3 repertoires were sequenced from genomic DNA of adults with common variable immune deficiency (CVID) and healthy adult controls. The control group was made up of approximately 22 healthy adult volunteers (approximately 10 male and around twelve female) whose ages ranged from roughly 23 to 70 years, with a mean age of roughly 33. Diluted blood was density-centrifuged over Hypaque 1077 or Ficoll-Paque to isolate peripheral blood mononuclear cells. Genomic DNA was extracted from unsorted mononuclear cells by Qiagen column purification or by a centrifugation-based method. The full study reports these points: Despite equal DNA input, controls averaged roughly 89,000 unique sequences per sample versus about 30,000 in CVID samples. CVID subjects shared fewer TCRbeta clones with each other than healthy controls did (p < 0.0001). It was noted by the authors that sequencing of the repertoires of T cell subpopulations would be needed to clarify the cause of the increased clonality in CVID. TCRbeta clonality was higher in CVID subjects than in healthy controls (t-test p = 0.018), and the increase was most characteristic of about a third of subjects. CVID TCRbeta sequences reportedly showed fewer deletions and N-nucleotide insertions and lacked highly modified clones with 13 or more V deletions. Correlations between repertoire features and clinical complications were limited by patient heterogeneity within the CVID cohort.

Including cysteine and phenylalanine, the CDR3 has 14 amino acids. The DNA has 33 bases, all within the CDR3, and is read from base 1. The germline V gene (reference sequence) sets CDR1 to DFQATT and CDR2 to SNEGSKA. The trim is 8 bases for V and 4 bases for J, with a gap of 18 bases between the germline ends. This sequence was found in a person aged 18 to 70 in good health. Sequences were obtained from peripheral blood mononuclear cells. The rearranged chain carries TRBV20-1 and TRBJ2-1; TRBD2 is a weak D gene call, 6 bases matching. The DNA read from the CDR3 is TGCAGTCCTTTGGGCGGCCGGGGGTACAATGAG. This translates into CSPLGGRGYNE. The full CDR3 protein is CSPLGGRGYNEQFF.